This T cell receptor beta chain was sequenced in a study of T cells in Graves' hyperthyroidism and ophthalmopathy (dated by TCRdb to between 2018 and 2021). With respect to the entire study: Peripheral blood samples were taken at initial diagnosis, before any treatment was given. The paper describes TCR Vbeta CDR3 sequencing of 135 peripheral blood samples, made up of 43 ophthalmopathy patients, approximately 76 hyperthyroidism patients and 17 progressor patients. In more than five Graves' hyperthyroidism patients, the study also compared T-cell repertoires from thyroid tissue with T-cell repertoires from blood. Following sampling, methimazole starting at 30 mg daily was given to hyperthyroidism patients, and high-dose intravenous methylprednisolone was given to ophthalmopathy patients. The 100 discovery patients were randomly split 7:3 into training and test sets. To identify distinguishing TCR V-J signatures, a discovery cohort of roughly 100 patients was used, comprising some 43 with Graves' ophthalmopathy and around 60 with stable Graves' hyperthyroidism. Prospective prediction of ophthalmopathy was tested in an independent validation cohort consisting of about 19 hyperthyroidism patients and some 15 patients who later progressed to ophthalmopathy. Here is what the overall study found, with its caveats: During validation, the model predicted progression to ophthalmopathy a median of roughly six months ahead of onset, with around 65% sensitivity and almost 75% specificity. Most expanded thyroid clonotypes (frequency above 0.001) were also found in blood, which suggests that blood repertoires may mirror thyroid immune responses. Sample size was not statistically predetermined, and blinding of investigators to group allocation was not performed. A 13 V-J signature model separated ophthalmopathy from stable hyperthyroidism, with approximately 86% sensitivity and roughly 81% specificity in cross-validation and 80%/75% in testing.

The TCR beta CDR3 regions were amplified from the RNA transcripts. A first-round RT-PCR of the TCR CDR3 used the HTBI primer set with the Qiagen OneStep RT-PCR kit. Libraries were constructed in a second round of multiplex PCR, after which size selection and purification were performed. Paired-end sequencing of the libraries was performed with 100 bp reads on an Illumina HiSeq2000. The paper's data handling went like this. Raw data were processed with SOAPnuke, discarding reads with adapters, uncalled bases, mean Phred below 15, or no exact constant-primer or identifier match. COPE v1.2.5 was used to merge the high-quality paired reads, and each unique nucleotide sequence was defined as a clonotype. MiTCR v1.1 was used to align clonotypes to the IMGT TRBV, TRBD and TRBJ reference segments. The analysis was restricted to V-J combinations with a frequency above 0.0001, which together covered 99% to 99.2% of the repertoires. The TCS score was defined as the ratio of F50 (clonal expansion) to E x V (chaos), calculated using BLOSUM62-based TCRdist between CDR3 peptides within each V-J. Welch's t-statistics and random forest reduced approximately 520 V-J features to roughly 13, which were used in a naive Bayes classifier (R e1071). TCRdb applied fastp at Q25 and MiXCR to the public reads, then kept only in-frame beta chains. Records with the same CDR3 protein are collapsed into one entry carrying the most frequent genes and DNA. The V and J calls were determined by TCRdb, not by the authors. The sample yields roughly 700,000 distinct CDR3 sequences; about 15% were counted once. The ten largest clones capture 9.5% to 13% of the sample.

Stable Graves' hyperthyroidism was defined as the absence of progression to ophthalmopathy over 18 months of follow-up. Hyperthyroidism patients were newly diagnosed, had a disease duration of under 2 months, and were aged 18 to 65 years. Any patient with an uncontrolled infection, another autoimmune disease, pregnancy or lactation was excluded. Diagnoses were based on clinical symptoms, serum thyroxine and TRAb, thyroid ultrasound and orbital computed tomography. PBMCs were separated from 10 ml of fresh peripheral blood using Ficoll-Paque density gradient centrifugation. Total RNA was extracted with Trizol reagent, and quality was checked on an Agilent 2100 Bioanalyzer. On this clonotype: The antigen it recognizes is unknown. No quality values exist for individual bases; no much larger clone is one base distant.

V is cut by 0 bases and J by 4 bases, and the space between the germline ends is 12 bases. CDR1 and CDR2, looked up from the germline V gene, are LGHNA and YSLEER. There are 15 amino acids in the CDR3, from cysteine to phenylalanine inclusive. The read is trimmed to its CDR3 DNA, 45 bases read in frame from base 1. The sample was blood. The rearrangement combines TRBV4-3 with TRBJ1-2; there is no confident call for the D gene. The clonotype was recovered from a woman aged 18-35 years with Graves' hyperthyroidism. The CDR3 in this case is CASSQDLTDPYGYTF. Read as DNA, the sequence is TGCGCCAGCAGCCAAGATTTAACAGACCCCTATGGCTACACCTTC.